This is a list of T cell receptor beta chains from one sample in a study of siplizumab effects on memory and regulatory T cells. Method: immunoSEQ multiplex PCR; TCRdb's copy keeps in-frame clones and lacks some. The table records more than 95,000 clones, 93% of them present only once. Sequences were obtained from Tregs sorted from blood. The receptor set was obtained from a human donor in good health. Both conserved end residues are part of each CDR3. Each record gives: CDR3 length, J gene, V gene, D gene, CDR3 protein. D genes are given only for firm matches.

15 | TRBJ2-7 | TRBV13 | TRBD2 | CASSSLAEFSYEQYF
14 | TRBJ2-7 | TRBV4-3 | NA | CASSHRDGSYEQYF
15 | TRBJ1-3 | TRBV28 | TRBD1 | CASSLSLDRGHTIYF
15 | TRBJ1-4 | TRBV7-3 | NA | CASSSKPGTVEKLFF
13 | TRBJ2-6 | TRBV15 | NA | CATRGSGANVLTF
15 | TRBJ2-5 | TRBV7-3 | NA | CASSPLGGLGETQYF
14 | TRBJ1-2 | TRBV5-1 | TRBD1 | CASSALGGAYGYTF
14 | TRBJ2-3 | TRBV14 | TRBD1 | CASSQTTGWDTQYF
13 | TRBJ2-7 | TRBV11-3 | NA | CASSTGPGDSHGF
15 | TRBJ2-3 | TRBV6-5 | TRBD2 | CASSYIAGGGHTQYF
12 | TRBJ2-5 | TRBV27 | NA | CASSFPLGTQYF
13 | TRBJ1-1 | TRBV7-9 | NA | CASSSRMNTEAFF
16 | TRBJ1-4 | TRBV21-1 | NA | CASSNLPARANEKLFF
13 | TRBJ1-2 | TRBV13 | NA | CASSFGANYGYTF
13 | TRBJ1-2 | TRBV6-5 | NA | CASSRQFNYGYTF
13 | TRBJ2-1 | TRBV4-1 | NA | CASSQVPWRGSFF
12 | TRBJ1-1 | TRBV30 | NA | CALSPVGTEAFF
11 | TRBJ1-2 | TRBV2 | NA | CASTANYGYTF
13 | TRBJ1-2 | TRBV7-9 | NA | CASSLEYDYGYTF
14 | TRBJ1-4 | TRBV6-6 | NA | CASSYSAEYEKLFF
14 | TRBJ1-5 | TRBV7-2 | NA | CASSLVNSNQSQHF
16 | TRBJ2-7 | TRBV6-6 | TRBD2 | CASSSRERAGIYEQYF
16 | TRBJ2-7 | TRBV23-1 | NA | CASTLSGRNPYYEQYF